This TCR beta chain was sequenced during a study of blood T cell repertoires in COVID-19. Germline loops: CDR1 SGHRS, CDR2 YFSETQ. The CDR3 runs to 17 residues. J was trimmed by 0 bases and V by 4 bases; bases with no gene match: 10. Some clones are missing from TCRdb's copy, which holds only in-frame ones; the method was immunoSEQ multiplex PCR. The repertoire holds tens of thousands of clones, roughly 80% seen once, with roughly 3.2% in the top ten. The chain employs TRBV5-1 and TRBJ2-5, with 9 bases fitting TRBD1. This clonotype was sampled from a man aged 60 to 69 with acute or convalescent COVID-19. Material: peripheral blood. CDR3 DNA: TGCGCCAGCAGCCCAGGACAGGGGCCTTCGTACCAAGAGACCCAGTACTTC. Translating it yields CASSPGQGPSYQETQYF.